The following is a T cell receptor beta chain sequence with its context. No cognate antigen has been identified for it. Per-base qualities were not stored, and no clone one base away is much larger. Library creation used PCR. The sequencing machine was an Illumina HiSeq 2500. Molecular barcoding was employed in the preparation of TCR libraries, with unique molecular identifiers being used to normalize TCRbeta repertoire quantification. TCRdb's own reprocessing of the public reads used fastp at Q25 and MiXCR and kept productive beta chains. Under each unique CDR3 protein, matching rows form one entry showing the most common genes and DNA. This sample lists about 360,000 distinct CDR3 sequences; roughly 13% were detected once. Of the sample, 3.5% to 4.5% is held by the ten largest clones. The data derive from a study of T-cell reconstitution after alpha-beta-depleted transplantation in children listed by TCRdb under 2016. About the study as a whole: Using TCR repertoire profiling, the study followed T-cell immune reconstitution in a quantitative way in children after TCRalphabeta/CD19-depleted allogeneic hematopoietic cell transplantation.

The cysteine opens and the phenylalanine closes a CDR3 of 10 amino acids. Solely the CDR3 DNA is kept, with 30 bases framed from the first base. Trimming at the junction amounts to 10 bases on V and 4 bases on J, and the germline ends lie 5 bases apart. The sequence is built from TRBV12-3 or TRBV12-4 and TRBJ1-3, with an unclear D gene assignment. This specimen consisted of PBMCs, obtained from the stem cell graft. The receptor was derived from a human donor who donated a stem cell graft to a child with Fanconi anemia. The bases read TGTGCCACCGGAGGAAACACCATATATTTT. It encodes CATGGNTIYF.